Below are 23 T cell receptor beta chains sequenced from a single sample in a study of response to subunit inactivated influenza vaccine. TCRdb processed the RT-PCR reads anew with MiXCR; each CDR3 protein has one entry. The table records fewer than 800,000 distinct CDR3 sequences, 15% to 18% of them present only once. Sample: PBMCs from blood, taken 11 to 12 days after vaccination. These receptors were obtained from a man over 45 who received an inactivated influenza vaccine.

This clonotype showed up just a few times. The V gene is TRBV12-3 or TRBV12-4, the J gene TRBJ2-1; D might be TRBD2 (5 bases). The ends were cut back, 5 bases at V and 10 bases at J, with 18 bases in the middle. This CDR3 spans 14 amino acids. CDR3 region: CASSHPGLAREQFF. The DNA for the CDR3 is TGTGCCAGCAGTCACCCCGGGCTAGCCCGCGAGCAGTTCTTC.

This clonotype was detected a few times. The rearrangement uses TRBV2 and TRBJ2-7, with unresolved D. The CDR3 runs 14 residues. Trimming pared 3 bases from V and 3 bases from J, leaving 12 bases between. Germline assignment: CDR1 SNHLY and CDR2 FYNNEI. CDR3 coding DNA: TGTGCCAGCAGTGATCTGATCTTGGGCTACGAGCAGTACTTC. Amino acid sequence: CASSDLILGYEQYF.

This chain connects TRBV7-2 to TRBJ1-5, with D tentatively TRBD1 (6 bases). Trimming shortened V by 4 bases and J by 2 bases, and 12 bases separated the two germline ends. Germline loops: CDR1 SGHTA, CDR2 FQGNSA. The CDR3 has 15 amino acids. The CDR3 is CASSWYRDGNQPQHF. DNA of the CDR3: TGTGCCAGCAGCTGGTACAGGGATGGCAATCAGCCCCAGCATTTT.

The chain couples TRBV20-1 to TRBJ2-7; 11 nucleotides align to TRBD2. The V gene's germline CDR1 is DFQATT and CDR2 SNEGSKA (reference sequence). The CDR3 is made up of 17 amino acids. Unmatched junction bases numbered 9, after V lost 0 bases and J lost 2 bases. In nucleotides, the CDR3 is TGCAGTGCTAGAGATTGGGTCGGTAGCGGGAGGGCCTACGAGCAGTACTTC. It is translated as CSARDWVGSGRAYEQYF.

A few counts support this clonotype. CDR3 in DNA: TGCGCCAGCAGCTTGTTTGGGGTGGAGGAAGAGACCCAGTACTTC. Protein: CASSLFGVEEETQYF. J is TRBJ2-5 and V is TRBV5-1; perhaps TRBD2 as D (5 bases). The germline V and J ends were trimmed by 1 base and 3 bases, with 13 bases remaining between them. Germline-derived CDR1 and CDR2 are SGHRS and YFSETQ. The CDR3 has 15 amino acids.

The chain carries TRBV15 and TRBJ2-1, with a weak D call TRBD1 (5 bases). The CDR3 totals 14 residues. Germline CDR1 LNHNV, CDR2 YYDKDF (reference sequence). Trimming left V 5 bases short and J 4 bases short, with 12 bases between. The DNA of the CDR3 is TGTGCCACCAGCCCCTCGACAGTTTACAATGAGCAGTTCTTC. It encodes CATSPSTVYNEQFF.

V and J are TRBV7-8 and TRBJ2-7; 12 bases line up with TRBD2. The CDR3 has 18 amino acids. Per germline, CDR1 SGHVS and CDR2 FQNEAQ. With V trimmed by 0 bases and J by 4 bases, 10 bases remained unmatched. The CDR3 bases are TGTGCCAGCAGCTTAGCGCGCCGACTAGCGGGGGCCAAATACGAGCAGTACTTC. As protein: CASSLARRLAGAKYEQYF.

In its sample, this clonotype was seen a few times. The CDR3 sequence is CASSFDGGGGAKDTQYF. CDR3 nucleotides: TGTGCCAGCAGCTTCGATGGGGGCGGGGGGGCCAAGGATACGCAGTATTTT. The chain employs TRBV2 and TRBJ2-3; 9 nucleotides agree with TRBD2. CDR1 SNHLY and CDR2 FYNNEI come from the germline V gene. Unmatched junction bases numbered 16, after V lost 6 bases and J lost 6 bases. The CDR3 extends over 17 amino acids.

This clonotype was seen a few times. The chain is built from TRBV7-9 and TRBJ1-1, with 7 bases matching TRBD1. The V and J ends lost 5 bases and 7 bases, in that order; junction bases with no gene match: 10. Germline-derived CDR1 and CDR2 are SEHNR and FQNEAQ (reference sequence). CDR3 length: 14 amino acids. DNA for the CDR3: TGTGCCAGCAGCGCCCCGACAGGGAGGGTTGAAGCTTTCTTT. The encoded protein is CASSAPTGRVEAFF.

V and J are TRBV12-3 or TRBV12-4 and TRBJ2-1; D may be TRBD1 (5 bases). The CDR3 extends over 15 amino acids. V dropped 0 bases and J dropped 9 bases, with 15 bases sitting between them. In DNA form, the CDR3 reads TGTGCCAGCAGTTTAGCGGGTGGGGCAGCAACTGAGCAGTTCTTC. It codes for CASSLAGGAATEQFF.

This clonotype was seen a single time. The gene calls are TRBV20-1 and TRBJ2-7; 13 bases fit TRBD2. V trimming: 6 bases; J trimming: 0 bases; junction bases outside the gene matches: 8. This CDR3 contains 16 residues. Germline V gene sequence: CDR1 DFQATT, CDR2 SNEGSKA (reference sequence). As DNA, the CDR3 is TGCAGTGCCCGAGGGACTAGCGGGGTGAGCTCCTACGAGCAGTACTTC. Its protein is CSARGTSGVSSYEQYF.

In this sample, this clonotype turned up many times. The V and J genes are TRBV12-3 or TRBV12-4 and TRBJ2-6; D remains ambiguous. V lost 8 bases and J lost 3, with 11 bases in between. The CDR3 covers 14 residues. The CDR3 DNA follows: TGTGCCAGCTTGCGTACCCGTGGGGCCAACGTCCTGACTTTC. It codes for CASLRTRGANVLTF.

In its sample, this clonotype was seen a few times. The V call is TRBV28, the J call TRBJ2-2; the D gene is possibly TRBD2 (5 bases). Trimming cost V 8 bases and J 6 bases, with 22 bases left between them. Germline-derived CDR1 and CDR2 are MDHEN and SYDVKM. The CDR3 extends over 16 amino acids. The CDR3 loop reads CASSILFTGWPGELFF. CDR3 in DNA: TGTGCCAGCTCAATTCTCTTTACGGGATGGCCCGGGGAGCTGTTTTTT.

This clonotype was seen a few times. This chain links TRBV25-1 with TRBJ2-2; D possibly corresponds to TRBD2 (6 bases). The CDR3 covers 12 residues. The germline CDR1 and CDR2 sequences are MGHDK and SYGVNS. The ends were cut back, 8 bases at V and 7 bases at J, with 11 bases in the middle. DNA for the CDR3: TGTGCCAGCGGGGAGGTGAGCGGGGAGCTGTTTTTT. Its translation is CASGEVSGELFF. Variable domain in full (rest from reference TRBV25-1 and TRBJ2-2): EADIYQTPRYLVIGTGKKITLECSQTMGHDKMYWYQQDPGMELHLIHYSYGVNSTEKGDLSSESTVSRIRTEHFPLTLESARPSHTSQYLCASGEVSGELFFGEGSRLTVL.

This clonotype occurred a few times. J is TRBJ1-5 and V is TRBV20-1; 7 nucleotides line up with TRBD1. The J segment lost 7 bases and the V segment lost 4 bases, leaving 7 bases of the junction unmatched. The length of the CDR3 is 13 residues. The V gene's germline CDR1 is DFQATT and CDR2 SNEGSKA (reference sequence). CDR3: CSANHRGDQPQHF. In DNA form, the CDR3 reads TGCAGTGCTAATCACAGGGGTGACCAGCCCCAGCATTTT.

The V gene is TRBV4-3, the J gene TRBJ2-3, with 9 bases matching TRBD2. Germline assignment: CDR1 LGHNA and CDR2 YSLEER. Trimming took 3 bases from V and 1 from J; bases not matched to a gene: 5. This CDR3 comprises 16 residues. In DNA form, the CDR3 reads TGCGCCAGCAGCCAGGCGGCTAGCGGGGGCACAGATACGCAGTATTTT. Its protein is CASSQAASGGTDTQYF.

This chain joins TRBV7-2 and TRBJ2-1; D is ambiguous. Looked up from germline, CDR1 is SGHTA and CDR2 is FQGNSA. CDR3 length equals 13 residues. V lost 1 base to trimming and J lost 9 bases, with 10 bases between them. DNA for the CDR3: TGTGCCAGCAGCTTAGAGGGCCCAGGTGAGCAGTTCTTC. Translated, it gives CASSLEGPGEQFF.

This clonotype came up a few times. V usage is TRBV12-3 or TRBV12-4 and J usage is TRBJ1-2, with unresolved D. The CDR3 contains 12 residues. With 8 bases removed from V and 0 bases from J, the gap between germline ends came to 7 bases. The CDR3 region has the DNA TGTGCCAGCGGACTAGCTAACTATGGCTACACCTTC. As protein: CASGLANYGYTF.

This clonotype came up many times. This chain joins TRBV12-3 or TRBV12-4 and TRBJ2-1; D call uncertain. V was clipped by 1 base and J by 10 bases, with 8 bases between them. There are 12 residues in the CDR3. The CDR3 DNA is TGTGCCAGCAGTTTAGGTACCAGGGAGCAGTTCTTC. This codes for CASSLGTREQFF.

The sample holds a few counts of this clonotype. Written as DNA, the CDR3 is TGCGCCAGCAGCACCTTGGACGGTGAAAAACTGTTTTTT. Amino acids: CASSTLDGEKLFF. The chain couples TRBV5-1 to TRBJ1-4, with D unresolved. The germline CDR1 and CDR2 sequences are SGHRS and YFSETQ. V shed 4 bases and J shed 7 bases, with 11 bases lying between them. The CDR3 runs to 13 residues.

The chain uses TRBV7-3 and TRBJ2-6, with D perhaps TRBD1 (6 bases). The CDR3 has 16 residues. Germline CDR1 and CDR2: SGHTA and FQGTGA. Between the trimmed V and J ends, which lost 6 bases and 4 bases, there was a span of 16 bases. The CDR3 sequence: CASSLHTGLGANVLTF. The CDR3 nucleotides read TGTGCCAGCAGTCTCCACACAGGGCTCGGGGCCAACGTCCTGACTTTC.

This sequence joins TRBV4-3 and TRBJ2-3; TRBD1 agrees at 7 bases. The V gene end was trimmed by 1 base and the J gene end by 3 bases; junction bases not matched to a gene: 4. There are 15 residues in the CDR3. CDR1 is LGHNA, CDR2 YSLEER, per germline. CDR3 sequence: CASSQGQGETDTQYF. CDR3 sequence (DNA): TGCGCCAGCAGCCAAGGACAGGGCGAAACAGATACGCAGTATTTT.

This clonotype was detected many times. The chain combines TRBV5-1 with TRBJ1-1; the D gene is possibly TRBD1 (6 bases). From germline, CDR1 is SGHRS and CDR2 YFSETQ. V was clipped by 3 bases and J by 0 bases, with 9 bases between them. The CDR3 consists of 14 residues. CDR3 residues: CASSSTGMNTEAFF. CDR3 sequence (DNA): TGCGCCAGCAGCTCGACAGGAATGAACACTGAAGCTTTCTTT.